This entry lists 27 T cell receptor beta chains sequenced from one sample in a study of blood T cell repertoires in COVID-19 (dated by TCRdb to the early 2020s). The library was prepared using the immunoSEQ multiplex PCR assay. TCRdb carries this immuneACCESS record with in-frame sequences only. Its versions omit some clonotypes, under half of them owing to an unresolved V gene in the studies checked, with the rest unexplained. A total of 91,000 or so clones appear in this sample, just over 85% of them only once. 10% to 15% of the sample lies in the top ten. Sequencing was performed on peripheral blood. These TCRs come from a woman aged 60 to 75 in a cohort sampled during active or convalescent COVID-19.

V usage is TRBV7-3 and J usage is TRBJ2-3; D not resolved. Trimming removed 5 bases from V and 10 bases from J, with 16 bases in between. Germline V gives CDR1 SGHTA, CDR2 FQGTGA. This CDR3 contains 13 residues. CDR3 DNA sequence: TGTGCCAGCAGCCTCACTGACACGTCACCGCAGTATTTT. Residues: CASSLTDTSPQYF.

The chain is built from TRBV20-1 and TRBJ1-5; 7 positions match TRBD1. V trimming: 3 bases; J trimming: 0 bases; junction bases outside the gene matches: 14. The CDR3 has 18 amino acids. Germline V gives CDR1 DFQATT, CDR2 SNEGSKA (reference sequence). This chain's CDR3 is CSASSPTGTEYSNQPQHF. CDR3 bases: TGCAGTGCTAGTTCCCCTACCGGGACAGAATATAGCAATCAGCCCCAGCATTTT.

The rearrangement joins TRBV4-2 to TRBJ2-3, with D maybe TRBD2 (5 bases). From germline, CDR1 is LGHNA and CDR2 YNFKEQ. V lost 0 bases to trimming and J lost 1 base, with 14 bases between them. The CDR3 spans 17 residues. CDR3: CASSQDLGMMGTDTQYF. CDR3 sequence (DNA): TGTGCCAGCAGCCAAGATCTCGGGATGATGGGCACAGATACGCAGTATTTT.

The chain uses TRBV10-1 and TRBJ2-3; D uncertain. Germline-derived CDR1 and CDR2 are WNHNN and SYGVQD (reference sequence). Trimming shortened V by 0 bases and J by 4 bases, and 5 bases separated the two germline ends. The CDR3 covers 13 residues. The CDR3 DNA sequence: TGCGCCAGCAGTGAGTCTCCTGCAGATACGCAGTATTTT. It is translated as CASSESPADTQYF.

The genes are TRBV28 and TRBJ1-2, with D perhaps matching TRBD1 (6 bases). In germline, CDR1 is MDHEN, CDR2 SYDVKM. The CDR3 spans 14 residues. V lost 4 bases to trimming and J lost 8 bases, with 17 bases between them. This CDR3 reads CASSSPNRVHGYTF. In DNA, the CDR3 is TGTGCCAGCAGTTCACCGAACAGGGTACACGGCTACACCTTC.

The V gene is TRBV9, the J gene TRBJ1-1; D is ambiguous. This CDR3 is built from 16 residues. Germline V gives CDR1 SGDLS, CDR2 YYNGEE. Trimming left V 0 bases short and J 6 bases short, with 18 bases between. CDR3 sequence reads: CASSVGGVVRESEAFF. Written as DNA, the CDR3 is TGTGCCAGCAGCGTAGGGGGAGTGGTACGGGAATCTGAAGCTTTCTTT.

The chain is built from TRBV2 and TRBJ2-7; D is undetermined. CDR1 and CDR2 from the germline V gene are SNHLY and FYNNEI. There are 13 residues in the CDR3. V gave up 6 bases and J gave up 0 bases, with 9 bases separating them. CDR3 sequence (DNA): TGTGCCAGCAGCCTGACACTCTCCTACGAGCAGTACTTC. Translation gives CASSLTLSYEQYF.

The CDR3 region is CASSFRGTDNYGYTF. Written as DNA, the CDR3 is TGTGCCAGTAGTTTTCGAGGGACAGACAACTATGGCTACACCTTC. The chain recombines TRBV19 with TRBJ1-2, with 7 bases aligning to TRBD1. The CDR3 is 15 residues long. Looked up from germline, CDR1 is LNHDA and CDR2 is SQIVND (reference sequence). With 5 bases clipped from V and 2 bases from J, the junction kept 8 bases outside the gene matches.

The DNA for the CDR3 is TGTGCCAGCTCACCCCCGGGACAGGGATATCAGCCCCAGCATTTT. Translating it yields CASSPPGQGYQPQHF. This chain uses TRBV18 with TRBJ1-5; 9 positions agree with TRBD1. The length of the CDR3 is 15 residues. V lost 3 bases to trimming and J lost 5 bases; unmatched junction nucleotides: 5. CDR1 is KGHSH, CDR2 LQKENI, per germline.

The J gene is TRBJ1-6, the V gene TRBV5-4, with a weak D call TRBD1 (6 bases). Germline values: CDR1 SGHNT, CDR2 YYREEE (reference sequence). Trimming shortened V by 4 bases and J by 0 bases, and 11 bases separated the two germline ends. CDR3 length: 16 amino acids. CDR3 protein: CASSLDSSSYNSPLHF. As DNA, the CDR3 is TGTGCCAGCAGCCTGGACAGCAGCTCCTATAATTCACCCCTCCACTTT.

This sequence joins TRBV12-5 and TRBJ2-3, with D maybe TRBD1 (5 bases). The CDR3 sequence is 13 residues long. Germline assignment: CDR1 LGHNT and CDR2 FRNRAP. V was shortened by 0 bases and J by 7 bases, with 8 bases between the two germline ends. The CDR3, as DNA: TGTGCTAGTGGTTTGGTAGGGGCATATACGCAGTATTTT. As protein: CASGLVGAYTQYF.

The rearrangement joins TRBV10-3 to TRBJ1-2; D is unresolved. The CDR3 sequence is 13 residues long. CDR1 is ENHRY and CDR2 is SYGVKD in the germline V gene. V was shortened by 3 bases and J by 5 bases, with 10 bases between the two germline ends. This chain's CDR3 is CAISDGLTYGYTF. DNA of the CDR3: TGTGCCATCAGTGATGGGTTGACTTATGGCTACACCTTC.

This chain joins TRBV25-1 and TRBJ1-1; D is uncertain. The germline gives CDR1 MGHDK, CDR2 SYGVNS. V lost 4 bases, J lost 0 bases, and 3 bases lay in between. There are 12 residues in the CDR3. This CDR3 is CASSVLNTEAFF. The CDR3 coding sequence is TGTGCCAGCAGTGTATTGAACACTGAAGCTTTCTTT.

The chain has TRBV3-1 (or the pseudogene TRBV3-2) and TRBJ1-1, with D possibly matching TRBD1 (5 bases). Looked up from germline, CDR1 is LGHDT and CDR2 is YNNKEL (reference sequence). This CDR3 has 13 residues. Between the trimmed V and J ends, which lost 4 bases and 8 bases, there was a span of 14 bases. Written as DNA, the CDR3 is TGTGCCAGCAGCCCCGCGAGCCGGGGGGAAGCTTTCTTT. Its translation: CASSPASRGEAFF.

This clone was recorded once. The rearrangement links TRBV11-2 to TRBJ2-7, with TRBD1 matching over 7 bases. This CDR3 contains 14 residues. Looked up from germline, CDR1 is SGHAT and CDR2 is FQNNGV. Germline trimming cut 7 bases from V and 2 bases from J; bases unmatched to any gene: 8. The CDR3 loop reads CASTRSGQTYEQYF. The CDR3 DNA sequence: TGTGCCAGCACCCGATCGGGACAGACCTACGAGCAGTACTTC.

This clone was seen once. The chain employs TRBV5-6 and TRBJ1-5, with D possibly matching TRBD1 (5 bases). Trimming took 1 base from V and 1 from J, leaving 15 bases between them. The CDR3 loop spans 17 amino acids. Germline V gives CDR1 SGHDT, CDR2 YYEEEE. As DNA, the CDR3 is TGTGCCAGCAGCTTGAGGTCCGGGGGGTTGAGCAATCAGCCCCAGCATTTT. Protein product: CASSLRSGGLSNQPQHF.

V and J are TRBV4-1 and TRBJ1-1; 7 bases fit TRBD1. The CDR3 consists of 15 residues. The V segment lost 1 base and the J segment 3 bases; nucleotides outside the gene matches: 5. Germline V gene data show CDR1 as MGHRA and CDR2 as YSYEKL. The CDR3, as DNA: TGCGCCAGCAGCCAAGGGGTGACAGGGCACACTGAAGCTTTCTTT. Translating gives CASSQGVTGHTEAFF.

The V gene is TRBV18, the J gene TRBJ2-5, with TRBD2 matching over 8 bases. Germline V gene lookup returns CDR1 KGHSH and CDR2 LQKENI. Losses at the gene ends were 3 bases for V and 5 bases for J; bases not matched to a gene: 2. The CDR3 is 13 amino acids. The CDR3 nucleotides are TGTGCCAGCTCACCGCGGGGGGATGAGACCCAGTACTTC. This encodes CASSPRGDETQYF. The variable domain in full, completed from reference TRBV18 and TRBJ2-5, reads NAGVMQNPRHLVRRRGQEARLRCSPMKGHSHVYWYRQLPEEGLKFMVYLQKENIIDESGMPKERFSAEFPKEGPSILRIQQVVRGDSAAYFCASSPRGDETQYFGPGTRLLVL.

The CDR3 DNA is TGTGCCAGTAGTGGTGGGGGACTAGCGGGAGTAAATGAGCAGTTCTTC. Its protein is CASSGGGLAGVNEQFF. The chain couples TRBV19 to TRBJ2-1, with 14 bases aligning to TRBD2. The CDR3 spans 16 residues. Germline V CDR1 and CDR2: LNHDA, SQIVND (reference sequence). With V trimmed by 5 bases and J by 7 bases, 7 bases remained unmatched.

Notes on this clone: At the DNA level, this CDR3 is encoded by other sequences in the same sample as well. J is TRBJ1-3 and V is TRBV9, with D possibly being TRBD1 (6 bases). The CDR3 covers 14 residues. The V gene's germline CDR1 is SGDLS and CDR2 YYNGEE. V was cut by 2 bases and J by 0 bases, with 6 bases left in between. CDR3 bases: TGTGCCAGCAGCGTCAGGGGCTCTGGAAACACCATATATTTT. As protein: CASSVRGSGNTIYF.

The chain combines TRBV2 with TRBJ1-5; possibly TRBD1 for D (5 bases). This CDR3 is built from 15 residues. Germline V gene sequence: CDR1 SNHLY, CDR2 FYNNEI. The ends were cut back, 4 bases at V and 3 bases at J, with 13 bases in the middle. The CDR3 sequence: CASSGSGAANQPQHF. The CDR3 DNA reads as TGTGCCAGCAGTGGTTCTGGGGCCGCCAATCAGCCCCAGCATTTT.

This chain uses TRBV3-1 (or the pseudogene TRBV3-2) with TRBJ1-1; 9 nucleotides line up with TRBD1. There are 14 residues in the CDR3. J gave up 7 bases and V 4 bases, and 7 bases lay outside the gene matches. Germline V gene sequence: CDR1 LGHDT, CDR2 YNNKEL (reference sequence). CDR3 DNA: TGTGCCAGCAGCCGAACAGGGGGCCGAGGTGAAGCTTTCTTT. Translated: CASSRTGGRGEAFF.

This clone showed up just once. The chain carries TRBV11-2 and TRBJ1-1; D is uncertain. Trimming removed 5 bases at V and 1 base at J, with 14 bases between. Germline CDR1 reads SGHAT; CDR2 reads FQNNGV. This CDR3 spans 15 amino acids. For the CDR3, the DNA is TGTGCCAGCAGCCGGTCGGTAACAGAGAACACTGAAGCTTTCTTT. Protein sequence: CASSRSVTENTEAFF.

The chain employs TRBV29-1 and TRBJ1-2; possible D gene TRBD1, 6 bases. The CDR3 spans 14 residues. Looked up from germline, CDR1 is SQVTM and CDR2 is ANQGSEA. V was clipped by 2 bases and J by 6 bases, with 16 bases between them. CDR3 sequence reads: CSVEINLGGDGYTF. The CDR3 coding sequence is TGCAGCGTTGAAATCAACTTAGGGGGTGATGGCTACACCTTC. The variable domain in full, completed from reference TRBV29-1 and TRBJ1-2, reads SAVISQKPSRDICQRGTSLTIQCQVDSQVTMMFWYRQQPGQSLTLIATANQGSEATYESGFVIDKFPISRPNLTFSTLTVSNMSPEDSSIYLCSVEINLGGDGYTFGSGTRLTVV.

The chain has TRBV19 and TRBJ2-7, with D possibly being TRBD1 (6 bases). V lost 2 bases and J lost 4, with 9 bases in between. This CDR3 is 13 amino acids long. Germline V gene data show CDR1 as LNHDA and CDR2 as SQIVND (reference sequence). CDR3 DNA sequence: TGTGCCAGTAGTATACAGGGGACGTACGAGCAGTACTTC. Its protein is CASSIQGTYEQYF.

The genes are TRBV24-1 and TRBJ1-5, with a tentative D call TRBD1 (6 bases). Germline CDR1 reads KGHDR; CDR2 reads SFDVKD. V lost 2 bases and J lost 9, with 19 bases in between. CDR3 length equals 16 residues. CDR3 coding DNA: TGTGCCACCAGTGATTCTAGCAGGGGTGGCCCAATGCCCCAGCATTTT. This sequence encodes CATSDSSRGGPMPQHF.

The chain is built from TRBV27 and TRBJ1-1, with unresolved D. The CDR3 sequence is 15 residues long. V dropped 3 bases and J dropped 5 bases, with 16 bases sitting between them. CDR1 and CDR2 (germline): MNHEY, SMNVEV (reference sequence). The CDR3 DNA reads TGTGCCAGCAGTTTTTCCCCCTCCGGGAGAACTGAAGCTTTCTTT. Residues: CASSFSPSGRTEAFF.